These 5 T cell receptor beta chains share one sample of origin, sequenced in a study of blood T cell repertoires in COVID-19. Clones were sequenced by immunoSEQ multiplex PCR, and TCRdb holds only the in-frame ones, with some missing. The data show over 200,000 clones, 86% seen once. The sample consisted of PBMCs or T cells enriched from blood (not recorded which). Source of these receptors: a woman aged 45-60 years in a cohort exposed to, infected with or recovered from COVID-19 (not recorded which).

The chain employs TRBV5-1 and TRBJ2-2; 8 bases are shared with TRBD1. Trimming at V came to 0 bases and at J to 6 bases, leaving 4 bases not matched to a gene. CDR1 and CDR2 (germline): SGHRS, YFSETQ. The CDR3 is made up of 15 amino acids. The CDR3 region is CASSLAGQGAGELFF. Here the CDR3 DNA reads TGCGCCAGCAGCTTGGCAGGACAGGGCGCCGGGGAGCTGTTTTTT.

This clone was seen only once. This rearrangement joins TRBV7-2 to TRBJ2-7; no clear D. The CDR3 is made up of 14 amino acids. In germline, CDR1 is SGHTA, CDR2 FQGNSA. V shed 1 base and J shed 1 base, with 8 bases lying between them. The CDR3 loop is CASSLGIDSYEQYF. The DNA of the CDR3 is TGTGCCAGCAGCTTAGGAATAGATTCCTACGAGCAGTACTTC.

The gene calls are TRBV10-3 and TRBJ2-5, with D uncertain. Germline-derived CDR1 and CDR2 are ENHRY and SYGVKD. The CDR3 totals 12 residues. V was pared by 4 bases and J by 0 bases, with 3 bases between. CDR3 sequence: CAISGDQETQYF. CDR3 nucleotide sequence: TGTGCCATCAGTGGCGACCAAGAGACCCAGTACTTC.

The chain is built from TRBV30 and TRBJ1-1; D may be TRBD1 (5 bases). Germline V gene lookup returns CDR1 GTSNPN and CDR2 SVGIG (reference sequence). The length of the CDR3 is 12 residues. V was pared by 1 base and J by 4 bases, with 7 bases between. CDR3 nucleotides: TGTGCCTGGAGTGCGGGGGTCACTGAAGCTTTCTTT. Translating gives CAWSAGVTEAFF.

The chain recombines TRBV5-4 with TRBJ1-1, with D tentatively TRBD1 (6 bases). Trimming cost V 5 bases and J 3 bases, with 11 bases left between them. The CDR3 contains 13 residues. In germline, CDR1 is SGHNT, CDR2 YYREEE (reference sequence). The CDR3 loop is CASRQGEDTEAFF. The CDR3 nucleotides are TGTGCCAGCAGACAGGGAGAGGACACTGAAGCTTTCTTT.